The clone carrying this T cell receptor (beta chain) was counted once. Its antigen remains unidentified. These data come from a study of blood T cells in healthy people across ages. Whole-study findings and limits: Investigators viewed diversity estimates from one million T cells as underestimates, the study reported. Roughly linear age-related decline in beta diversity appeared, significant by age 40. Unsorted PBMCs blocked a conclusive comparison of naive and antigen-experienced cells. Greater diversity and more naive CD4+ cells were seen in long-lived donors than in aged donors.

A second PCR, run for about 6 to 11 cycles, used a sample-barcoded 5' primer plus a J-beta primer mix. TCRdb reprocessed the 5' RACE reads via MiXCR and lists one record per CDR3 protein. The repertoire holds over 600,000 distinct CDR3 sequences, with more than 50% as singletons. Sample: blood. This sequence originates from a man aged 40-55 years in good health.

CDR3 amino acids: CASSRTSGSRNEQYF. CDR3 nucleotide sequence: TGCGCCAGCAGCCGGACTAGCGGGAGTAGGAATGAGCAGTACTTC. The chain joins TRBV4-3 to TRBJ2-5, with 13 nucleotides matching TRBD2. Trimming took 4 bases from V and 11 from J; bases not matched to a gene: 10. The germline gives CDR1 LGHNA, CDR2 YSLEER. There are 15 residues in the CDR3.